This TCR beta chain was identified during a study of PD-L1 blockade in urothelial cancer. Looking at the study overall: Researchers found blood samples held a median of around 140,000 T cells.

Locally advanced or metastatic urothelial carcinoma affected the patients. Samples were collected from each patient before treatment and during treatment. Each patient gave between 1 and 8 of them in total. The protocol was immunoSEQ multiplex PCR, while the TCRdb copy is restricted to in-frame clones and leaves out a portion. Seen here are tens of thousands of clones, 75% to 90% observed once, and the top ten hold under 40%. The V gene lost 5 bases and the J gene lost 7 bases, with 18 bases spanning the gap. The CDR3 length is 16 residues. Germline lookup yields CDR1 MDHEN and CDR2 SYDVKM. This clone was seen once.

This chain connects TRBV28 to TRBJ1-6, with D perhaps TRBD1 (6 bases). The specimen was PBMCs, collected around atezolizumab (anti-PD-L1) treatment. The clonotype originates from a man in his 60s with urothelial cancer. The CDR3 DNA reads as TGTGCCAGCAGTCCGCGGGGGGGGGCGCGGAATTCACCCCTCCACTTT. It encodes CASSPRGGARNSPLHF.